This T cell receptor beta chain was identified during a study of blood T cell repertoires in COVID-19. For the study at large: The cDNA or gDNA used as material had been derived from T cells, B-cell-depleted T cells, or PBMCs.

Authors' analysis steps: Amplification of reference gene primers was used by the study to estimate nucleated cell counts. Here immunoSEQ multiplex PCR was the method, and the copy in TCRdb shows in-frame clones only, minus some. The V and J calls and clone size are taken from that table; D and trimming were inferred from the DNA. The sample shows around 230,000 clones, 65% to 90% of them seen only once. This CDR3 contains 21 residues. V trimming: 6 bases; J trimming: 1 base; junction bases outside the gene matches: 20. Germline V lookup: CDR1 SGHVS, CDR2 FQNEAQ. The TCR sequence derives from a middle-aged man who had recovered from COVID-19. This sequence joins TRBV7-8 and TRBJ1-3; TRBD1 matches 11 bases. Sequences were obtained from peripheral blood. Written as DNA, the CDR3 is TGTGCCAGCAGGGGAAGCCCGGGACAGGGGGTACACAAGGCGTCTGGAAACACCATATATTTT. It codes for CASRGSPGQGVHKASGNTIYF.